The rows below give T cell receptor beta chains drawn from one sample of a study of cytotoxic CD8 clonotypes in ibrutinib-treated CLL. The repertoire was sequenced with immunoSEQ multiplex PCR; TCRdb's copy has only in-frame clones and lacks some. This sample carries roughly 180,000 clones, around three quarters of them seen once, and the ten largest clones take around 15%. Sequencing was performed on PBMCs, taken after 24 months of ibrutinib treatment. These receptors all stem from a human donor with chronic lymphocytic leukemia. The CDR3 runs from the conserved cysteine through the conserved F or W. A D gene is named only where the DNA matches it firmly. Part of the rows lack a size; the others show once, few, many or a class for expanded clones.

j_call | v_call | clone_size | d_call | cdr3_nt | cdr3_aa
TRBJ2-6 | TRBV7-3 | NA | TRBD2 | TGTGCCAGCAGCTTAACGGGACTAGCGTCCGGGGCCAACGTCCTGACTTTC | CASSLTGLASGANVLTF
TRBJ2-4 | TRBV15 | NA | TRBD1 | TGTGCCACCAGCAGTGGACAGGGGGTTAACATTCAGTACTTC | CATSSGQGVNIQYF
TRBJ2-3 | TRBV4-2 | NA | TRBD2 | TGTGCCAGCAGCCAAGACCTAGCGGGCATCACAGATACGCAGTATTTT | CASSQDLAGITDTQYF
TRBJ2-7 | TRBV5-1 | once | TRBD2 | TGCGCCAGCAGCTCACTAGCGGGAAACGAGCAGTACTTC | CASSSLAGNEQYF
TRBJ2-3 | TRBV29-1 | NA | NA | TGCAGCGTTGAGACAGATACGCAGTATTTT | CSVETDTQYF
TRBJ2-2 | TRBV4-3 | NA | NA | TGCGCCAGCAGCGACGGGGGGAACACCGGGGAGCTGTTTTTT | CASSDGGNTGELFF
TRBJ1-1 | TRBV6-5 | NA | TRBD1 | TGTGCCAGCAGTTACATACCAGGGGGCAGAGTCACTGAAGCTTTCTTT | CASSYIPGGRVTEAFF
TRBJ1-1 | TRBV9 | NA | NA | TGTGCCAGCAGCTCGATGGTCACTGAAGCTTTCTTT | CASSSMVTEAFF
TRBJ2-1 | TRBV10-3 | NA | NA | TGTGCCATAACCGGGTCGTCTGATTTGGAGCAGTTCTTC | CAITGSSDLEQFF
TRBJ2-1 | TRBV7-8 | NA | NA | TGTGCCAGCAGCGTCAGGGGACGGGACTCCTCCGTGGAGCAGTTCTTC | CASSVRGRDSSVEQFF
TRBJ2-3 | TRBV7-8 | NA | TRBD1 | TGTGCCAGCAGCTCAAGACAGGGGGCCGTCGATGATACGCAGTATTTT | CASSSRQGAVDDTQYF